These 28 T cell receptor beta chains came from one sample sequenced in a study of naive and memory T cell subsets. Findings and caveats of the study: Especially in CD8 cells, naive repertoires contained a few larger clonotypes, possibly CD45RA-re-expressing memory cells.

Their antigens remain unidentified. Two oligonucleotides, mixed equimolar, formed the beta constant-region primer covering TRBC1 and TRBC2. Ligated cDNA was amplified by four rounds of PCR with nested alpha and beta constant-region primers and SP2. TCRdb itself ran the UMI-ligation and nested PCR reads through MiXCR, one entry per CDR3 protein. The table has roughly 150,000 distinct CDR3 sequences, roughly 23% seen once; the top ten hold 0.095% to 0.12%. Sequencing was done on a sample of naive CD4+ T cells from blood. All receptors derive from a human donor in good health.

This clonotype was seen at least ten times. This chain joins TRBV19 and TRBJ1-2, with TRBD1 identical over 7 bases. Germline V gives CDR1 LNHDA, CDR2 SQIVND (reference sequence). V lost 3 bases, J lost 8 bases, and 15 bases stayed unmatched. The length of the CDR3 is 16 residues. This CDR3 reads CASSMRMGQSPYGYTF. DNA for the CDR3: TGTGCCAGTAGTATGAGGATGGGACAGTCACCCTACGGCTACACCTTC. The full variable domain, its missing parts supplied by reference TRBV19 and TRBJ1-2, is DGGITQSPKYLFRKEGQNVTLSCEQNLNHDAMYWYRQDPGQGLRLIYYSQIVNDFQKGDIAEGYSVSREKKESFPLTVTSAQKNPTAFYLCASSMRMGQSPYGYTFGSGTRLTVV.

This clonotype was observed a handful of times. The V and J genes are TRBV24-1 and TRBJ2-5; D may match TRBD1 or TRBD2 (5 bases each). This CDR3 contains 15 residues. V lost 9 bases to trimming and J lost 4 bases, with 20 bases between them. The germline CDR1 and CDR2 sequences are KGHDR and SFDVKD. This CDR3 is CATSYPGPQGETQYF. CDR3 nucleotides: TGTGCCACCTCTTACCCGGGACCCCAAGGAGAGACCCAGTACTTC.

The CDR3 spells CASSLSLPRNAKNIQYF. The CDR3 nucleotides read TGCGCCAGCAGCCTCTCCCTCCCGAGGAACGCCAAAAACATTCAGTACTTC. The chain recombines TRBV4-1 with TRBJ2-4; unclear D gene. From germline, CDR1 is MGHRA and CDR2 YSYEKL. The CDR3 covers 17 residues. V shed 4 bases and J shed 1 base, with 17 bases lying between them.

This clonotype was counted only a few times. This sequence joins TRBV7-2 and TRBJ2-3; D not certain. Germline lookup yields CDR1 SGHTA and CDR2 FQGNSA. Trimming took off 5 bases at V and 4 bases at J, with 10 bases between the two ends. The CDR3 extends over 13 amino acids. The CDR3 spells CASSLKGPDTQYF. CDR3 nucleotides: TGTGCCAGCAGCCTTAAGGGCCCAGATACGCAGTATTTT.

This clonotype came up a few times. V gene TRBV7-2 combines with J gene TRBJ2-4, with unresolved D. V lost 2 bases to trimming and J lost 0 bases, with 5 bases between them. The CDR3 is 14 residues long. Per germline, CDR1 SGHTA and CDR2 FQGNSA. The CDR3 nucleotides read TGTGCCAGCAGCTTACGGCTAGCCAAAAACATTCAGTACTTC. Translating it yields CASSLRLAKNIQYF.

This clonotype was seen more than once but under ten times. The chain's CDR3 is CASSSGSQPQHF. The CDR3 DNA sequence: TGTGCCAGCAGTTCGGGTTCTCAGCCCCAGCATTTT. The chain couples TRBV28 to TRBJ1-5; D unresolved. CDR1 MDHEN and CDR2 SYDVKM come from the germline V gene. This CDR3 has 12 amino acids. The ends were cut back, 4 bases at V and 6 bases at J, with 7 bases in the middle.

The genes are TRBV28 and TRBJ1-5; no firm D call. Per germline, CDR1 MDHEN and CDR2 SYDVKM. This CDR3 contains 12 residues. Trimming left V 3 bases short and J 10 bases short, with 10 bases between. The CDR3 protein is CASSFGVSPQHF. For the CDR3, the DNA is TGTGCCAGCAGTTTTGGTGTATCCCCCCAGCATTTT.

This clonotype was seen a few times. The rearrangement uses TRBV6-1 and TRBJ2-7, with TRBD1 matching 7 bases. Losses at the gene ends were 10 bases for V and 3 bases for J; bases not matched to a gene: 12. This CDR3 contains 14 residues. Looked up from germline, CDR1 is MNHNS and CDR2 is SASEGT. The CDR3 bases are TGTGCCATGAGTCTAGGGCAGGGGGTCTACGAGCAGTACTTC. Translating it yields CAMSLGQGVYEQYF.

This rearrangement joins TRBV7-9 to TRBJ2-5; D ambiguous. Deletions cut 8 bases from V and 4 bases from J, with 14 bases between. The CDR3 consists of 13 residues. Looked up from germline, CDR1 is SEHNR and CDR2 is FQNEAQ (reference sequence). The CDR3 spells CASRPWEGETQYF. The CDR3 DNA sequence: TGTGCCAGCCGCCCGTGGGAAGGAGAGACCCAGTACTTC.

This clonotype was recorded many times. V is TRBV5-1 and J is TRBJ2-1; TRBD2 matches 10 bases. The CDR3 is 16 residues long. Unmatched junction bases numbered 5, after V lost 3 bases and J lost 2 bases. Germline CDR1 reads SGHRS; CDR2 reads YFSETQ. The CDR3 loop is CASSYLAGGPYNEQFF. The CDR3 DNA reads TGCGCCAGCAGCTACTTAGCGGGAGGCCCCTACAATGAGCAGTTCTTC.

V gene TRBV5-1 combines with J gene TRBJ1-2, with 7 bases aligning to TRBD1. Trimming took 4 bases from V and 0 from J; bases not matched to a gene: 6. In germline, CDR1 is SGHRS, CDR2 YFSETQ. The CDR3 extends over 15 amino acids. This CDR3 is CASSTGTDTNYGYTF. CDR3 nucleotide sequence: TGCGCCAGCAGCACCGGGACAGACACTAACTATGGCTACACCTTC. Variable domain in full (rest from reference TRBV5-1 and TRBJ1-2): KAGVTQTPRYLIKTRGQQVTLSCSPISGHRSVSWYQQTPGQGLQFLFEYFSETQRNKGNFPGRFSGRQFSNSRSEMNVSTLELGDSALYLCASSTGTDTNYGYTFGSGTRLTVV.

This clonotype has more than one count but fewer than ten. The chain uses TRBV10-3 and TRBJ2-2; D unresolved. The CDR3 loop spans 18 amino acids. Trimming cost V 6 bases and J 1 base, with 21 bases left between them. The germline V gene has CDR1 ENHRY and CDR2 SYGVKD. The DNA for the CDR3 is TGTGCCATCAGGAGAGACATTTTGCCCCTCGGGAACACCGGGGAGCTGTTTTTT. Translation gives CAIRRDILPLGNTGELFF.

The chain recombines TRBV3-1 with TRBJ1-5; D is ambiguous. V was cut by 5 bases and J by 0 bases, with 8 bases left in between. Germline-derived CDR1 and CDR2 are LGHDT and YNNKEL (reference sequence). The length of the CDR3 is 14 residues. CDR3 in DNA: TGTGCCAGCAGCTTAATGTATAGCAATCAGCCCCAGCATTTT. Residues: CASSLMYSNQPQHF. The full variable domain, in which reference TRBV3-1 and TRBJ1-5 provide the parts outside the CDR3, is DTAVSQTPKYLVTQMGNDKSIKCEQNLGHDTMYWYKQDSKKFLKIMFSYNNKELIINETVPNRFSPKSPDKAHLNLHINSLELGDSAVYFCASSLMYSNQPQHFGDGTRLSIL.

This chain connects TRBV9 to TRBJ2-7; no clear D. Per the germline V gene, CDR1 is SGDLS and CDR2 is YYNGEE. CDR3 size: 14 residues. V was trimmed by 0 bases and J by 2 bases, leaving 9 bases between them. The CDR3 here is CASSVGVEPYEQYF. CDR3 coding DNA: TGTGCCAGCAGCGTAGGCGTGGAGCCCTACGAGCAGTACTTC.

This clonotype has just a few counts. The rearrangement uses TRBV5-1 and TRBJ2-1; D remains ambiguous. The V gene lost 5 bases and the J gene lost 6 bases, with 9 bases spanning the gap. The CDR3 extends over 12 amino acids. The germline V gene encodes CDR1 SGHRS and CDR2 YFSETQ. The CDR3 loop reads CASRRDGNEQFF. The DNA for the CDR3 is TGCGCCAGCAGACGAGATGGCAATGAGCAGTTCTTC.

V gene TRBV29-1 combines with J gene TRBJ2-5; D is undetermined. V lost 7 bases and J lost 7, with 16 bases in between. In germline, CDR1 is SQVTM, CDR2 ANQGSEA. The CDR3 extends over 12 amino acids. CDR3 nucleotide sequence: TGCAGCGGCCGGACCGCGGCAGGGACCCAGTACTTC. Encoded protein: CSGRTAAGTQYF.

The gene calls are TRBV7-2 and TRBJ2-3; possibly TRBD2 for D (5 bases). V was shortened by 3 bases and J by 4 bases, with 17 bases between the two germline ends. There are 16 residues in the CDR3. The germline gives CDR1 SGHTA, CDR2 FQGNSA. CDR3: CASSLRTSGGSDTQYF. CDR3 coding DNA: TGTGCCAGCAGCTTGAGGACCAGCGGCGGCTCAGATACGCAGTATTTT.

This chain joins TRBV18 and TRBJ1-5, with 10 bases identical to TRBD1. The V segment lost 2 bases and the J segment 6 bases; nucleotides outside the gene matches: 1. CDR3 length: 14 amino acids. CDR1 and CDR2 (germline): KGHSH, LQKENI. CDR3 sequence reads: CASSPGTGAQPQHF. In DNA, the CDR3 is TGTGCCAGCTCACCAGGGACAGGGGCTCAGCCCCAGCATTTT.

This chain uses TRBV5-1 with TRBJ2-5; 9 nucleotides agree with TRBD2. Germline-derived CDR1 and CDR2 are SGHRS and YFSETQ. The junction had 12 bases not matched to a gene; V was cut back by 6 bases and J by 3 bases. CDR3 size: 16 residues. CDR3 sequence: CASTARGGWSEETQYF. For the CDR3, the DNA is TGCGCCAGCACCGCGCGGGGGGGCTGGTCGGAAGAGACCCAGTACTTC.

This clonotype was seen only a few times. V and J are TRBV9 and TRBJ2-7; possible D gene TRBD2, 5 bases. The length of the CDR3 is 15 residues. Germline CDR1 and CDR2: SGDLS and YYNGEE. Trimming stripped 0 bases from V and 6 bases from J, with 16 bases between. The CDR3 is CASSVEAGQRSEQYF. The CDR3 nucleotides read TGTGCCAGCAGCGTAGAGGCAGGCCAGCGGAGCGAGCAGTACTTC. The complete variable domain, with remaining parts taken from reference TRBV9 and TRBJ2-7, reads DSGVTQTPKHLITATGQRVTLRCSPRSGDLSVYWYQQSLDQGLQFLIQYYNGEERAKGNILERFSAQQFPDLHSELNLSSLELGDSALYFCASSVEAGQRSEQYFGPGTRLTVT.

The V call is TRBV5-1, the J call TRBJ2-1; tentative D call: TRBD1 (6 bases). Per germline, CDR1 SGHRS and CDR2 YFSETQ. With 3 bases removed from V and 10 bases from J, the gap between germline ends came to 14 bases. This CDR3 is built from 13 residues. CDR3: CASSYPARGEQFF. Written as DNA, the CDR3 is TGCGCCAGCAGCTACCCCGCGAGGGGGGAGCAGTTCTTC.

This clonotype was counted between two and nine times. The rearrangement links TRBV6-5 to TRBJ2-4; TRBD1 agrees at 7 bases. The CDR3 runs 14 residues. From germline, CDR1 is MNHEY and CDR2 SVGAGI. Trimming at V came to 4 bases and at J to 1 base, leaving 1 base not matched to a gene. CDR3 amino acids: CASSWGQAKNIQYF. The CDR3 DNA follows: TGTGCCAGCAGTTGGGGACAGGCCAAAAACATTCAGTACTTC.

This clonotype was recorded many times. This chain connects TRBV5-4 to TRBJ2-1; 7 bases match TRBD2. Germline lookup yields CDR1 SGHNT and CDR2 YYREEE (reference sequence). This CDR3 contains 16 residues. J was trimmed by 4 bases and V by 0 bases; bases with no gene match: 7. As DNA, the CDR3 is TGTGCCAGCAGCTTGGACGCGCGGGGGTCGTACAATGAGCAGTTCTTC. Its protein product is CASSLDARGSYNEQFF.

The chain recombines TRBV14 with TRBJ2-5; D is unclear. The V gene lost 0 bases and the J gene lost 5 bases, with 10 bases spanning the gap. This CDR3 has 14 residues. Germline values: CDR1 SGHDN, CDR2 FVKESK. This chain's CDR3 is CASSQENVYETQYF. DNA of the CDR3: TGTGCCAGCAGCCAAGAGAACGTTTATGAGACCCAGTACTTC.

This chain joins TRBV28 and TRBJ1-2; D is ambiguous. Germline CDR1 is MDHEN and CDR2 is SYDVKM. V shed 6 bases and J shed 8 bases, with 13 bases lying between them. The CDR3 is 12 residues long. Here the CDR3 DNA reads TGTGCCAGCAGGGGCCCGCCCGGGGGCTACACCTTC. It encodes CASRGPPGGYTF.

The sample holds a few counts of this clonotype. The V and J genes are TRBV6-6 and TRBJ1-1, with D unclear. V shed 4 bases and J shed 6 bases, with 6 bases lying between them. CDR1 is MNHNY, CDR2 SVGAGI, per germline (reference sequence). CDR3 length equals 11 residues. The CDR3 nucleotides read TGTGCCAGCAGTTCCCCGGCTGAAGCTTTCTTT. Protein sequence: CASSSPAEAFF.

In its sample, this clonotype was seen many times. This sequence joins TRBV18 and TRBJ2-2; a weak D match, TRBD1 (6 bases). This CDR3 region has 15 residues. The V and J ends lost 2 bases and 1 base respectively, with 8 bases between them. Germline assignment: CDR1 KGHSH and CDR2 LQKENI. The CDR3 DNA reads as TGTGCCAGCTCACCAAAGGACAGGAACACCGGGGAGCTGTTTTTT. Translation gives CASSPKDRNTGELFF.

The gene calls are TRBV27 and TRBJ1-2; 9 bases line up with TRBD1. CDR3 length: 15 residues. J gave up 0 bases and V 5 bases, and 4 bases lay outside the gene matches. From germline, CDR1 is MNHEY and CDR2 SMNVEV (reference sequence). CDR3 nucleotides: TGTGCCAGCAGTCCAAGGACAGGGGCTAACTATGGCTACACCTTC. Translation: CASSPRTGANYGYTF.